This TCR beta chain is from a study of blood T cell repertoires in COVID-19 (TCRdb year 2020). For context, the study as a whole: The collaborator samples originated in the United States, Italy and Spain and spanned the acute and convalescent phases of COVID-19. A freely available public database, intended as a resource for researchers studying the immune response to SARS-CoV-2, is where the repertoires were released. The prospective study material was composed of cDNA or gDNA derived from T cells, B-cell-depleted T cells, or PBMCs. Deeply sampled blood TCRbeta repertoires from subjects exposed to, actively infected with, or recovered from COVID-19 were included in the dataset. Where available, HLA class I and class II types were obtained from metadata supplied by the sample provider rather than from assay-based typing. Nearly every sample came with metadata listing a de-identified subject ID, COVID-19 status, age in years and sex. The samples were drawn from the first 160 participants of the ongoing ImmuneRACE study and from 950 to 1,500 subjects provided by 6 global collaborators. Results and caveats for the whole study, not just this receptor: The amount of clinical and demographic metadata varied by source and participant and was provided uncurated.

As to this clone: This receptor's antigen is unknown. The sample holds no much larger clone one base away, and base qualities are not on file.

TCRbeta CDR3 regions were amplified from genomic DNA using the immunoSEQ Assay, a bias-controlled multiplex PCR. The original methods were these. Nucleated cell counts per sample were estimated from amplification of reference gene primers within the assay. To quantify the absolute abundance of each unique TCRbeta CDR3 rearrangement, sequence reads were collapsed and filtered. Productive Simpson clonality was computed per sample as the square root of Simpson's diversity index over productive rearrangements. The table was pulled from immuneACCESS by TCRdb, which kept in-frame rearrangements only. Such tables lose some clones; where checked, under half of the loss comes from unresolved V genes, and the rest has no known cause. V and J calls and clone size are copied from that table; D and trimming were computed from the DNA. The sample contains a few hundred thousand clones, about 85% of them found a single time. Approximately 10% of the sample is taken by the ten largest.

Deletion took 3 bases off V and 0 bases off J, with a span of 10 bases between the germline ends. CDR1 SGHRS and CDR2 YFSETQ are derived from the germline V gene. The CDR3 has 14 amino acids, counting the end cysteine and phenylalanine. The read is trimmed to its CDR3 DNA, 42 bases read in frame from base 1. One collaborating source in Seattle enrolled patients while the patients were actively infected and followed the patients over time throughout the course of disease. Whole blood was collected in K2EDTA tubes by collaborating institutions according to the institutions' own protocols. For TCRbeta analysis, collaborators shipped samples as frozen whole blood, isolated PBMCs, or DNA extracted from either of those sample types.

This receptor chain uses TRBV5-1 and TRBJ2-7; the D gene is possibly TRBD2, with 6 bases matching. This TCR was sampled from a woman aged 45 to 65 with COVID-19, enrolled during active disease. The specimen sequenced was peripheral blood. CDR3 region: CASSSRGSSYEQYF. The bases read TGCGCCAGCAGCTCCCGGGGGAGCTCCTACGAGCAGTACTTC.